This record looks at one T cell receptor beta chain sequence and its context. No antigen is known for it. The data belong to a study of OX40 agonist ivuxolimab in advanced cancers. On the study more broadly: Patients were 82.7% male with ages about 23 to 90, mean 60. Three patients showed partial responses: one hepatocellular carcinoma and two cutaneous melanoma cases.

Whole-study results and caveats: Mean expanded clone counts were higher in CD8+ than CD4+ T cells.

Blood samples were obtained at baseline, cycle 4 day 1, and cycle 7 day 1. Germline-derived CDR1 and CDR2 are GTSNPN and SVGIG (reference sequence). The CDR3 is 13 residues long. With 3 bases clipped from V and 8 bases from J, the junction kept 9 bases outside the gene matches. Sequenced by immunoSEQ multiplex PCR; TCRdb stores in-frame clones only, minus some. The sample includes tens of thousands of clones, more than 80% of them seen just once. The clonotype originates from an adult with an advanced solid tumor such as melanoma, head and neck, liver or kidney cancer. The chain recombines TRBV30 with TRBJ1-1; 7 bases are shared with TRBD1. The input for sequencing was CD4+ or CD8+ T cells sorted from blood, taken in a trial of the OX40 agonist ivuxolimab. CDR3 DNA: TGTGCCTGGAGCCTCAGGGGGGGGTTCGAAGCTTTCTTT. Translating it yields CAWSLRGGFEAFF.